The 21 T cell receptor beta chains listed next were all sequenced from one sample in a study of T cell repertoires in cytomegalovirus infection. MiXCR, applied by TCRdb to the reads, yields one record per CDR3 protein. The table has some 940,000 distinct CDR3 sequences, roughly 31% seen once. Their target antigens are unknown. The sequencing here drew on cultured CD8+ T cells from PBMCs, taken from culture after CMV antigen stimulation. The source of these receptors is a human donor in good health (CMV status not recorded). Some clones in this sample may be carry-over from other donors' samples.

V is TRBV7-6 and J is TRBJ2-5; 10 nucleotides agree with TRBD2. The CDR3 has 18 residues. J lost 1 base, V lost 5 bases, and 13 bases had no gene match. Germline V gives CDR1 SGHVS, CDR2 FNYEAQ. The CDR3 loop reads CASSHPLIAGGPQETQYF. For the CDR3, the DNA is TGTGCCAGCAGCCACCCCCTAATAGCGGGGGGCCCCCAAGAGACCCAGTACTTC.

This clonotype was seen a handful of times. The chain employs TRBV6-1 and TRBJ2-1; the match to TRBD1 covers 9 bases. CDR1 and CDR2 from the germline V gene are MNHNS and SASEGT. With 8 bases clipped from V and 9 bases from J, the junction kept 8 bases outside the gene matches. The CDR3 has 13 residues. The CDR3 nucleotides are TGTGCCAGCTACGGACAGGGGCGTAGTGAGCAGTTCTTC. Protein sequence: CASYGQGRSEQFF.

The V and J genes are TRBV4-1 and TRBJ2-2; D is uncertain. CDR3 length equals 15 residues. Germline V gene data show CDR1 as MGHRA and CDR2 as YSYEKL. With 0 bases removed from V and 5 bases from J, the gap between germline ends came to 10 bases. The CDR3 spells CASSQDMTLTGELFF. DNA for the CDR3: TGCGCCAGCAGCCAAGACATGACACTTACCGGGGAGCTGTTTTTT.

This clonotype was counted only a few times. The chain combines TRBV6-5 with TRBJ2-7; 7 nucleotides align to TRBD1. The germline V gene has CDR1 MNHEY and CDR2 SVGAGI. The CDR3 is 14 residues long. After removal of 2 bases from V and 2 bases from J, the junction contained 3 bases not matched to a gene. The CDR3 nucleotides read TGTGCCAGCAGTTACCGGGACAGCGCCTACGAGCAGTACTTC. It is translated as CASSYRDSAYEQYF.

This clonotype was counted between two and nine times. The chain links TRBV7-6 to TRBJ1-1; D is ambiguous. Germline V gene sequence: CDR1 SGHVS, CDR2 FNYEAQ. This CDR3 is 14 amino acids long. The V end lost 5 bases, the J end lost 5 bases, and 15 bases lay between the germline ends. The CDR3 loop is CASSLTPSGTEAFF. In nucleotides, the CDR3 is TGTGCCAGCAGCCTGACCCCTAGCGGGACTGAAGCTTTCTTT. The full variable domain, in which reference TRBV7-6 and TRBJ1-1 provide the parts outside the CDR3, is GAGVSQSPRYKVTKRGQDVALRCDPISGHVSLYWYRQALGQGPEFLTYFNYEAQQDKSGLPNDRFSAERPEGSISTLTIQRTEQRDSAMYRCASSLTPSGTEAFFGQGTRLTVV.

The genes are TRBV6-5 and TRBJ2-1; perhaps TRBD2 as D (5 bases). CDR3 length: 14 amino acids. Germline CDR1 is MNHEY and CDR2 is SVGAGI. V was shortened by 4 bases and J by 5 bases, with 12 bases between the two germline ends. The CDR3 nucleotides are TGTGCCAGCAGTTTGATGGAGGTAGACAATGAGCAGTTCTTC. Its protein product is CASSLMEVDNEQFF.

The chain recombines TRBV6-1 with TRBJ1-5; a possible D gene is TRBD1 (5 bases). V was cut by 6 bases and J by 0 bases, with 12 bases left in between. This CDR3 region has 15 residues. Germline CDR1 is MNHNS and CDR2 is SASEGT. CDR3 sequence: CASSDSPYSNQPQHF. The CDR3 DNA reads TGTGCCAGCAGCGACAGCCCTTATAGCAATCAGCCCCAGCATTTT.

The chain is built from TRBV6-6 and TRBJ2-7; TRBD2 agrees at 10 bases. Germline CDR1 MNHNY, CDR2 SVGAGI (reference sequence). The CDR3 length is 15 residues. Trimming at V came to 7 bases and at J to 2 bases, leaving 8 bases not matched to a gene. CDR3 sequence reads: CASIAGTSAPYEQYV. CDR3 DNA sequence: TGTGCCAGCATAGCCGGGACTAGCGCGCCCTACGAGCAGTACGTC.

In this sample, this clonotype turned up a few times. The chain joins TRBV27 to TRBJ2-4, with 10 nucleotides matching TRBD2. The CDR3 contains 15 residues. CDR1 is MNHEY, CDR2 SMNVEV, per germline (reference sequence). J lost 6 bases, V lost 5 bases, and 7 bases had no gene match. CDR3 sequence (DNA): TGTGCCAGCAGTCGCAGCGGGGGGGCTGGAAACATTCAGTACTTC. Translation gives CASSRSGGAGNIQYF.

The sample holds one count of this clonotype. This sequence joins TRBV4-1 and TRBJ2-7; TRBD2 matches 9 bases. The CDR3 covers 15 residues. Germline values: CDR1 MGHRA, CDR2 YSYEKL. With V trimmed by 6 bases and J by 2 bases, 8 bases remained unmatched. The CDR3 DNA is TGCGCCAGCAGACTTTATTTAGCGGGAGCCTACGAGCAGTACTTC. This sequence encodes CASRLYLAGAYEQYF.

This clonotype came up many times. The chain couples TRBV7-6 to TRBJ2-1; 7 bases line up with TRBD2. In germline, CDR1 is SGHVS, CDR2 FNYEAQ. CDR3 length equals 14 residues. The J segment lost 9 bases and the V segment lost 1 base, leaving 6 bases of the junction unmatched. In DNA form, the CDR3 reads TGTGCCAGCAGCTTAGGAACGGGACTACCTGAGCAGTTCTTC. Translated, it gives CASSLGTGLPEQFF.

The V gene is TRBV10-2, the J gene TRBJ2-3; no firm D call. Per germline, CDR1 WSHSY and CDR2 SAAADI. The V and J ends lost 0 bases and 11 bases respectively, with 9 bases between them. The CDR3 loop spans 12 amino acids. The CDR3 is CASSESGHLQYF. The CDR3 nucleotides are TGCGCCAGCAGTGAGTCGGGCCATCTGCAGTATTTT.

This clonotype was seen repeatedly, ten times or more. V usage is TRBV7-8 and J usage is TRBJ2-7; TRBD2 aligns across 11 bases. This CDR3 is built from 15 residues. Per germline, CDR1 SGHVS and CDR2 FQNEAQ. Germline trimming cut 7 bases from V and 0 bases from J; bases unmatched to any gene: 5. The CDR3: CASTVGTSGSYEQYV. The CDR3 coding sequence is TGTGCCAGCACGGTCGGGACTAGCGGCTCCTACGAGCAGTACGTC.

This clonotype was seen many times. The chain links TRBV7-6 to TRBJ1-1; tentative D call: TRBD1 (5 bases). This CDR3 has 17 amino acids. V shed 1 base and J shed 0 bases, with 15 bases lying between them. The germline V gene encodes CDR1 SGHVS and CDR2 FNYEAQ. The CDR3 DNA reads TGTGCCAGCAGCTTAGGCGGGACCTATATTATGAACACTGAAGCTTTCTTT. This codes for CASSLGGTYIMNTEAFF.

This clonotype was counted ten times or more. The chain joins TRBV7-2 to TRBJ1-1; D remains unclear. The CDR3 sequence is 13 residues long. Germline CDR1 SGHTA, CDR2 FQGNSA. The ends were cut back, 5 bases at V and 5 bases at J, with 12 bases in the middle. CDR3 nucleotide sequence: TGTGCCAGCAGCCCCGGACGGAGGACTGAAGCTTTCTTT. The encoded protein is CASSPGRRTEAFF.

This chain uses TRBV6-5 with TRBJ2-1, with 7 bases that match TRBD2. This CDR3 spans 14 amino acids. Germline lookup yields CDR1 MNHEY and CDR2 SVGAGI. Trimming took 0 bases from V and 8 from J; bases not matched to a gene: 4. The CDR3 here is CASSYSAGVDEQFF. The DNA of the CDR3 is TGTGCCAGCAGTTACTCGGCGGGGGTCGATGAGCAGTTCTTC.

This chain joins TRBV7-6 and TRBJ2-7; 9 nucleotides match TRBD2. The CDR3 runs to 16 residues. Losses at the gene ends were 4 bases for V and 0 bases for J; bases not matched to a gene: 7. The germline gives CDR1 SGHVS, CDR2 FNYEAQ. This CDR3 reads CASSSGLAQSSYEQYV. The CDR3 DNA follows: TGTGCCAGCAGCTCGGGACTAGCACAGAGCTCCTACGAGCAGTACGTC.

V gene TRBV20-1 combines with J gene TRBJ2-7; 7 positions agree with TRBD1. V dropped 2 bases and J dropped 0; count of bases not matched to a gene: 7. The CDR3 spans 15 residues. Germline V lookup: CDR1 DFQATT, CDR2 SNEGSKA (reference sequence). This CDR3 reads CSARRQGESSYEQYF. CDR3 DNA sequence: TGCAGTGCTAGAAGGCAGGGGGAAAGCTCCTACGAGCAGTACTTC.

The rearrangement links TRBV9 to TRBJ2-3; 8 bases agree with TRBD2. V lost 2 bases and J lost 3; bases outside the gene matches: 14. The CDR3 runs 18 residues. Germline CDR1 SGDLS, CDR2 YYNGEE. The CDR3 region is CASSVHDGGGALTDTQYF. The CDR3, as DNA: TGTGCCAGCAGCGTCCACGACGGGGGGGGGGCCTTAACAGATACGCAGTATTTT.

The chain combines TRBV7-9 with TRBJ2-3; D unclear. CDR1 SEHNR and CDR2 FQNEAQ come from the germline V gene (reference sequence). The CDR3 spans 12 residues. The germline V and J ends were trimmed by 5 bases and 7 bases, with 10 bases remaining between them. This CDR3 reads CASSAPPHTQYF. CDR3 coding DNA: TGTGCCAGCAGCGCCCCGCCCCATACGCAGTATTTT. Complete variable domain (other parts from reference TRBV7-9 and TRBJ2-3): DTGVSQNPRHKITKRGQNVTFRCDPISEHNRLYWYRQTLGQGPEFLTYFQNEAQLEKSRLLSDRFSAERPKGSFSTLEIQRTEQGDSAMYLCASSAPPHTQYFGPGTRLTVL.

This clonotype has just a few counts. This chain links TRBV3-1 with TRBJ2-7; a possible D gene is TRBD2 (6 bases). The CDR3 sequence is 15 residues long. The ends were cut back, 0 bases at V and 2 bases at J, with 11 bases in the middle. Germline loops: CDR1 LGHDT, CDR2 YNNKEL (reference sequence). The CDR3 DNA follows: TGTGCCAGCAGCCAAGATTGGGGGGTTACCTACGAGCAGTACTTC. It specifies CASSQDWGVTYEQYF.